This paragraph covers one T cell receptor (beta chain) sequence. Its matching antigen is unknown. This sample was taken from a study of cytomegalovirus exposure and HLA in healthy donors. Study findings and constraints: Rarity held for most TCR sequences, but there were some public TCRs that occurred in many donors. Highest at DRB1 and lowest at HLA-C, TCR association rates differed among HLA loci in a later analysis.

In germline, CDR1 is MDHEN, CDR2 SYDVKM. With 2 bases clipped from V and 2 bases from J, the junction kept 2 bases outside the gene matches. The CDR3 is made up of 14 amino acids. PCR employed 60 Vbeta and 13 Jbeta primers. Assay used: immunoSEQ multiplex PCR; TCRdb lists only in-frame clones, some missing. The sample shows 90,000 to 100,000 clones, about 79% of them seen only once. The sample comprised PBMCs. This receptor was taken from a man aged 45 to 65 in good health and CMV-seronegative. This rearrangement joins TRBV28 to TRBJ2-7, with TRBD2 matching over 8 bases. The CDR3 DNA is TGTGCCAGCAGTTTAGCGGGAGGAGCCTACGAGCAGTACTTC. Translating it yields CASSLAGGAYEQYF.